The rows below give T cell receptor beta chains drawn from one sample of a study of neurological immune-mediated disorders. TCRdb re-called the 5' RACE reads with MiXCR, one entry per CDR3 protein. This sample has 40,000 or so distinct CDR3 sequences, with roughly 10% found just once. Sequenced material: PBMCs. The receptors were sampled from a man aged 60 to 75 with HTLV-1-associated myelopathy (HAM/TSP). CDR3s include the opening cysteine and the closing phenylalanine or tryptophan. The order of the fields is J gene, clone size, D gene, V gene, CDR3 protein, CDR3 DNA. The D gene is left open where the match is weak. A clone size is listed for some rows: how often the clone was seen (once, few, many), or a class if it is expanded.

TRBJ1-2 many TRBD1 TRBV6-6 CASRLQGEPYGYTF TGTGCCAGCAGACTACAGGGGGAGCCCTATGGCTACACCTTC
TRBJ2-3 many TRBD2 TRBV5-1 CASSPGLAGGSVGGNTQYF TGCGCCAGCAGCCCGGGACTAGCGGGAGGTTCGGTCGGTGGAAATACGCAGTATTTT
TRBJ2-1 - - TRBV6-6 CASSKEASVNEQFF TGTGCCAGCAGCAAGGAGGCTAGCGTCAATGAGCAGTTCTTC
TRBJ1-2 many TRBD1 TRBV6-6 CASSYGEGGGYTF TGTGCCAGCAGTTACGGGGAAGGGGGCGGCTACACCTTC
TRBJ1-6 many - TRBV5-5 CASSLWDTHNSPLHF TGTGCCAGCAGCCTGTGGGACACCCATAATTCACCCCTCCACTTT
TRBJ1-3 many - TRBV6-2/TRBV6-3 CASSFSGNTIYF TGTGCCAGCAGTTTCTCTGGAAACACCATATATTTT
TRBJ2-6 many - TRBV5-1 CASSLEGGVITNVLTF TGCGCCAGCAGCTTGGAGGGTGGGGTAATAACCAACGTCCTGACTTTC
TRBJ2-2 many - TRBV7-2 CASSPRNGRAAGELFF TGTGCCAGCAGCCCCCGTAACGGGAGAGCGGCCGGGGAGCTGTTTTTT
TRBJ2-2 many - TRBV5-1 CASSLNSGDTGELFF TGCGCCAGCAGCTTGAATAGTGGAGACACCGGGGAGCTGTTTTTT
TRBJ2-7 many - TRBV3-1 CASSSGIYYEQYF TGTGCCAGCAGCTCCGGGATTTACTACGAGCAGTACTTC
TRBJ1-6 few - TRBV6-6 CASSYTGDNSPLHF TGTGCCAGCAGTTATACGGGAGATAATTCACCCCTCCACTTT
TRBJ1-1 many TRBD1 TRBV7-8 CASSSRTGGLNTEAFF TGTGCCAGCAGCTCACGGACAGGGGGCTTGAACACTGAAGCTTTCTTT
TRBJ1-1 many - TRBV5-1 CASTSDGGGTEAFF TGCGCCAGCACCTCCGACGGTGGGGGCACTGAAGCTTTCTTT
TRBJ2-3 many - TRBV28 CASSPRASDQDTQYF TGTGCCAGCAGCCCCCGGGCCTCGGATCAAGATACGCAGTATTTT
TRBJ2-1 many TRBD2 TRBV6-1 CASRGGTSGTSYNEQFF TGTGCCAGCAGAGGGGGGACTAGCGGAACCTCCTACAATGAGCAGTTCTTC
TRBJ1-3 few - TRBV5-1 CASSLGGSGNTIYF TGCGCCAGCAGCTTGGGGGGTTCCGGAAACACCATATATTTT
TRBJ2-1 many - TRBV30 CAWRGVYNEQFF TGTGCCTGGCGGGGAGTCTACAATGAGCAGTTCTTC
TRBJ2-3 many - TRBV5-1 CASSPDPNTQYF TGCGCCAGCAGCCCAGACCCCAATACGCAGTATTTT
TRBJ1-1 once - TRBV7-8 CASSLDPPSEAFF TGTGCCAGCAGCTTAGACCCCCCTTCTGAAGCTTTCTTT